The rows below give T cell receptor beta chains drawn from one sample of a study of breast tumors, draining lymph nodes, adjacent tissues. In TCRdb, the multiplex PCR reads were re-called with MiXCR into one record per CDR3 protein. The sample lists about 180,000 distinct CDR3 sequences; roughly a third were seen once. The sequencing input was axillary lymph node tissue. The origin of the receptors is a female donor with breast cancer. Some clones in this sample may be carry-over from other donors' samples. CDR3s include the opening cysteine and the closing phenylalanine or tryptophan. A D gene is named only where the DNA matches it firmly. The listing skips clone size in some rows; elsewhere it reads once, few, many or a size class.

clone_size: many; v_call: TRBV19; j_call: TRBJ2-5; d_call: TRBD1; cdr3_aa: CASSRTGQGFSETQYF; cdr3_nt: TGTGCCAGTAGTAGAACGGGACAGGGTTTTTCTGAGACCCAGTACTTC
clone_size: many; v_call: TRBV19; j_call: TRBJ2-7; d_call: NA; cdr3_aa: CASSTRDTISYEQYF; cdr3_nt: TGTGCCAGTAGTACGCGGGACACTATCTCCTACGAGCAGTACTTC
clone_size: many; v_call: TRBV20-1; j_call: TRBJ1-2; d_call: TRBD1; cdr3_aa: CSARKDRGRGYTF; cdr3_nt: TGCAGTGCTAGAAAAGACAGGGGGCGAGGCTACACCTTC
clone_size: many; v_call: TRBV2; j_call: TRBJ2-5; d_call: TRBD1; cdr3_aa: CASILTGYLETQYF; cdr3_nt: TGTGCCAGCATCCTGACAGGGTACTTGGAGACCCAGTACTTC
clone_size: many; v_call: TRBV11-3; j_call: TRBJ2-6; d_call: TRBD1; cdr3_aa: CASSSDRGVSGANVLTF; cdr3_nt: TGTGCCAGCAGCTCGGACAGGGGGGTATCTGGGGCCAACGTCCTGACTTTC
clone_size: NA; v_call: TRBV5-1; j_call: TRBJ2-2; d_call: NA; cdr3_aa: CASSFYICSARDVQGGTGELFF; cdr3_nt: NA
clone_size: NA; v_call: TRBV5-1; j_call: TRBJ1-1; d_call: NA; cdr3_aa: CASSLVVGTEAFF; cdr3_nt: TGCGCCAGCAGCTTGGTGGTGGGAACTGAAGCTTTCTTT
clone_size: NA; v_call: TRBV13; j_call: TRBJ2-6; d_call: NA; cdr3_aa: CASGYEGDLVLTF; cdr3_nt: TGTGCCAGCGGGTACGAGGGGGACTTGGTCCTGACTTTC
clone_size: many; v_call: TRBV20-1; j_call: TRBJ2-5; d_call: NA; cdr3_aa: CSARAQVETQYF; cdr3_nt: TGCAGTGCTAGAGCCCAGGTTGAGACCCAGTACTTC
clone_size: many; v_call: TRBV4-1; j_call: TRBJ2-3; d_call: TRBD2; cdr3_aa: CASSQKPPSGDVVGTQYF; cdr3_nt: TGCGCCAGCAGCCAAAAGCCACCTAGCGGGGATGTAGTTGGTACGCAGTATTTT
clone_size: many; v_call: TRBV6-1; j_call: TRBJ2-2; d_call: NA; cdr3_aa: CASIEGELFF; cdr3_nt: TGTGCCAGTATTGAGGGGGAGCTGTTTTTT
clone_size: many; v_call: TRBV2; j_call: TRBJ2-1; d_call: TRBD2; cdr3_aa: CASSEVRLAGRNNEQFF; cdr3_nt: TGTGCCAGCAGTGAAGTGCGACTAGCGGGAAGGAATAATGAGCAGTTCTTC
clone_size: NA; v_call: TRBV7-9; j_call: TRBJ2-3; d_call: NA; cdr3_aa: CASSFSASGSPTDPQYF; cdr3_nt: TGTGCCAGCAGCTTTTCTGCCTCGGGTAGCCCCACAGATCCGCAGTATTTT
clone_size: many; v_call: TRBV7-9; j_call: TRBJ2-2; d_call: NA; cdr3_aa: CASSPPIRDGELFF; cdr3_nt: TGTGCCAGCAGCCCGCCGATTAGGGACGGGGAGCTGTTTTTT
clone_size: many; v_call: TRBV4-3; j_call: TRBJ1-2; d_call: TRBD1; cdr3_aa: CASSRKITGDPNYGYTF; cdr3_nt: TGCGCCAGCAGCCGGAAAATAACAGGGGATCCTAACTATGGCTACACCTTC
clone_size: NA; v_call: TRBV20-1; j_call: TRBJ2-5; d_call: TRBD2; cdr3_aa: CSARKAGPETQYF; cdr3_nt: TGCAGTGCTCGTAAAGCGGGGCCGGAGACCCAGTACTTC